The 25 T cell receptor beta chains below come from one sample, sequenced in a study of vaccination and CD4 T cells after COVID-19 (dated by TCRdb to 2021 to 2024). These receptors' antigens are unknown. The method was PCR. The data were produced on an Illumina iSeq 100. DNA from cultured CD4+ T cells underwent TCR sequencing with the Oncomine TCR Beta short-read assay at the Johns Hopkins FTIC core. The public reads were run again by TCRdb, first through fastp at Q25 and then through MiXCR, and only productive beta chains were kept. Each CDR3 protein gets just one entry, which takes the most common genes and DNA from the rows behind it. The sample records more than 10,000 distinct CDR3 sequences, less than 65% of which are singletons. The top ten hold roughly 12% of the sample. Per the publication, the treatment or condition label means: roughly 10-day PBMC culture with coronavirus spike peptide pools or control peptides (ViraFEST assay).

The sequencing input was CD4+ T cells from blood, cultured in vitro. The receptor set was obtained from a human donor who had recovered from COVID-19.

V gene TRBV7-9 combines with J gene TRBJ2-1; possibly TRBD2 for D (6 bases). Germline V lookup: CDR1 SEHNR, CDR2 FQNEAQ (reference sequence). This CDR3 contains 18 residues. With 2 bases removed from V and 5 bases from J, the gap between germline ends came to 22 bases. The DNA of the CDR3 is TGTGCCAGCAGCTTATTATCTTTTGGGACTCCAACCGACAATGAGCAGTTCTTC. Translated, it gives CASSLLSFGTPTDNEQFF. The full variable domain, completed using reference TRBV7-9 and TRBJ2-1, is DTGVSQNPRHKITKRGQNVTFRCDPISEHNRLYWYRQTLGQGPEFLTYFQNEAQLEKSRLLSDRFSAERPKGSFSTLEIQRTEQGDSAMYLCASSLLSFGTPTDNEQFFGPGTRLTVL.

V gene TRBV19 combines with J gene TRBJ2-1; TRBD2 agrees at 12 bases. The germline V gene has CDR1 LNHDA and CDR2 SQIVND (reference sequence). V lost 3 bases and J lost 6; bases outside the gene matches: 6. This CDR3 is 16 amino acids long. This CDR3 is CASSIPRLAGVNEQFF. In nucleotides, the CDR3 is TGTGCCAGTAGTATTCCCCGACTAGCGGGAGTCAATGAGCAGTTCTTC.

V is TRBV21-1 and J is TRBJ1-1; TRBD1 is the table's D call, not checked against the DNA. TRBV21-1 is shown as a pseudogene. The CDR3 has 17 amino acids. CDR3 DNA: TGTGCCAGCAGTACTCCCTCCCGGGACAGGGGTAACACTGAAGCTTTCTTT. Protein: CASSTPSRDRGNTEAFF.

Only one count was recorded for this clonotype. The V and J genes are TRBV6-1 and TRBJ1-2, with 8 bases aligning to TRBD1. CDR3 size: 17 residues. The junction had 11 bases not matched to a gene; V was cut back by 2 bases and J by 3 bases. Germline CDR1 reads MNHNS; CDR2 reads SASEGT. CDR3 DNA: TGTGCCAGCAGTGAATCCTTGAGGGACAGGTTCTACTATGGCTACACCTTC. Translation: CASSESLRDRFYYGYTF.

This rearrangement joins TRBV7-9 to TRBJ2-6; a possible D gene is TRBD2 (5 bases). This CDR3 spans 17 amino acids. The V gene's germline CDR1 is SEHNR and CDR2 FQNEAQ (reference sequence). V lost 1 base, J lost 4 bases, and 14 bases lay in between. The CDR3 sequence is CASSLVGGGYGANVLTF. The CDR3 nucleotides read TGTGCCAGCAGCTTAGTCGGAGGTGGGTACGGGGCCAACGTCCTGACTTTC.

The chain combines TRBV7-9 with TRBJ1-1; 8 positions match TRBD1. V was clipped by 2 bases and J by 0 bases; unmatched bases: 11. The CDR3 contains 18 residues. Germline CDR1 SEHNR, CDR2 FQNEAQ (reference sequence). The CDR3 loop reads CASSLPRLGQVMNTEAFF. The DNA of the CDR3 is TGTGCCAGCAGCTTACCTCGCCTGGGACAGGTAATGAACACTGAAGCTTTCTTT. Filled out from reference TRBV7-9 and TRBJ1-1, the complete variable domain reads DTGVSQNPRHKITKRGQNVTFRCDPISEHNRLYWYRQTLGQGPEFLTYFQNEAQLEKSRLLSDRFSAERPKGSFSTLEIQRTEQGDSAMYLCASSLPRLGQVMNTEAFFGQGTRLTVV.

This chain uses TRBV18 with TRBJ2-7; the D is unclear. The germline gives CDR1 KGHSH, CDR2 LQKENI. Between the trimmed V and J ends, which lost 5 bases and 6 bases, there was a span of 17 bases. The CDR3 is 14 residues long. DNA of the CDR3: TGTGCCAGCTCAAAGGGTGCTGCGGCGGCCGAGCAGTACTTC. It codes for CASSKGAAAAEQYF.

The gene calls are TRBV7-2 and TRBJ1-1; TRBD1 aligns across 8 bases. The junction had 5 bases not matched to a gene; V was cut back by 3 bases and J by 11 bases. There are 12 residues in the CDR3. Germline CDR1 is SGHTA and CDR2 is FQGNSA. The CDR3 is CASSFGTGWAFF. The DNA for the CDR3 is TGTGCCAGCAGCTTTGGGACAGGCTGGGCTTTCTTT.

The rearrangement uses TRBV12-3 or TRBV12-4 and TRBJ1-6; a possible D gene is TRBD1 (5 bases). V lost 3 bases, J lost 9 bases, and 9 bases lay in between. The CDR3 is 13 residues long. CDR3 bases: TGTGCCAGCAGTTTGGGGCAGGGTTCACCCCTCCACTTT. Amino acid sequence: CASSLGQGSPLHF.

The gene calls are TRBV20-1 and TRBJ1-1; TRBD1 might be the D (6 bases). The CDR3 covers 13 residues. CDR1 and CDR2 from the germline V gene are DFQATT and SNEGSKA (reference sequence). Deletions cut 4 bases from V and 5 bases from J, with 14 bases between. The CDR3 reads CSAMGRGLTEAFF. CDR3 nucleotide sequence: TGCAGTGCTATGGGCAGGGGTTTGACTGAAGCTTTCTTT.

The rearrangement links TRBV12-3 or TRBV12-4 to TRBJ1-5, with D maybe TRBD1 (5 bases). V was trimmed by 6 bases and J by 10 bases, leaving 13 bases between them. This CDR3 comprises 12 residues. The CDR3 loop is CASRDGQGPQHF. Written as DNA, the CDR3 is TGTGCCAGCAGGGACGGGCAGGGTCCCCAGCATTTT.

J is TRBJ2-1 and V is TRBV6-4; perhaps TRBD1 as D (5 bases). The V gene's germline CDR1 is MRHNA and CDR2 SNTAGT. CDR3 length: 13 amino acids. V gave up 6 bases and J gave up 0 bases, with 6 bases separating them. The CDR3 DNA sequence: TGTGCCAGCAGCCAGGGCTCCTACAATGAGCAGTTCTTC. It encodes CASSQGSYNEQFF.

The rearrangement links TRBV15 to TRBJ1-1; D ambiguous. Looked up from germline, CDR1 is LNHNV and CDR2 is YYDKDF (reference sequence). This CDR3 is built from 13 residues. Deletions cut 5 bases from V and 4 bases from J, with 11 bases between. The CDR3 loop is CATSLNSGTEAFF. For the CDR3, the DNA is TGTGCCACCAGCCTTAACTCCGGCACTGAAGCTTTCTTT.

There are a few counts of this clonotype. V and J are TRBV20-1 and TRBJ2-1; TRBD2 agrees at 7 bases. The CDR3 covers 16 residues. V lost 7 bases and J lost 0; bases outside the gene matches: 12. Germline assignment: CDR1 DFQATT and CDR2 SNEGSKA (reference sequence). CDR3 sequence: CSVNLAGLSSYNEQFF. DNA for the CDR3: TGCAGTGTGAACTTAGCGGGCCTCAGCTCCTACAATGAGCAGTTCTTC.

The chain uses TRBV19 and TRBJ2-7; no clear D. Germline V gene lookup returns CDR1 LNHDA and CDR2 SQIVND (reference sequence). This CDR3 has 13 amino acids. Trimming shortened V by 3 bases and J by 0 bases, and 6 bases separated the two germline ends. This chain's CDR3 is CASSIRTSYEQYF. The CDR3 region has the DNA TGTGCCAGTAGTATCAGGACCTCCTACGAGCAGTACTTC.

The J gene is TRBJ2-1, the V gene TRBV7-2; 7 bases align to TRBD1. Losses at the gene ends were 1 base for V and 8 bases for J; bases not matched to a gene: 2. Germline V lookup: CDR1 SGHTA, CDR2 FQGNSA. CDR3 length: 13 residues. CDR3 region: CASSLDRGDEQFF. The CDR3 nucleotides are TGTGCCAGCAGCTTAGACAGGGGCGATGAGCAGTTCTTC.

Sample share makes this clonotype large. This sequence joins TRBV5-1 and TRBJ1-1; 7 bases align to TRBD1. Germline assignment: CDR1 SGHRS and CDR2 YFSETQ. This CDR3 is built from 14 residues. J lost 4 bases, V lost 0 bases, and 3 bases had no gene match. This CDR3 reads CASSLAAGGTEAFF. CDR3 coding DNA: TGCGCCAGCAGCTTGGCCGCAGGGGGCACTGAAGCTTTCTTT.

The sample holds a few counts of this clonotype. J is TRBJ1-1 and V is TRBV2; TRBD1 matches at 8 bases. The germline V gene encodes CDR1 SNHLY and CDR2 FYNNEI. The CDR3 is made up of 14 amino acids. The ends lost 6 bases at V and 3 bases at J; junction bases unmatched: 6. CDR3 nucleotides: TGTGCCAGCAGGCTAGGACAGGGATACACTGAAGCTTTCTTT. It codes for CASRLGQGYTEAFF.

This chain joins TRBV7-9 and TRBJ2-1, with D perhaps matching TRBD1 or TRBD2 (8 bases each). V lost 1 base and J 6 bases, leaving 28 bases between the germline ends. The CDR3 extends over 20 amino acids. CDR1 and CDR2 from the germline V gene are SEHNR and FQNEAQ (reference sequence). The CDR3 DNA reads as TGTGCCAGCAGCTTAGGAGGCAGGGGGCGGGTTAGCGGGAATACCAATGAGCAGTTCTTC. It is translated as CASSLGGRGRVSGNTNEQFF.

In DNA form, the CDR3 reads TGTGCCAGCAGCTGGCTCCGGGACAGCGATGGCTACACCTTC. This sequence encodes CASSWLRDSDGYTF. The gene calls are TRBV5-4 and TRBJ1-2, with 7 bases fitting TRBD1. There are 14 residues in the CDR3. Trimming at V came to 3 bases and at J to 6 bases, leaving 8 bases not matched to a gene. Germline CDR1 is SGHNT and CDR2 is YYREEE (reference sequence).

This clonotype occurred a few times. The chain combines TRBV20-1 with TRBJ2-2; 10 positions agree with TRBD1. Germline V CDR1 and CDR2: DFQATT, SNEGSKA (reference sequence). The CDR3 runs 14 residues. Unmatched junction bases numbered 9, after V lost 7 bases and J lost 7 bases. CDR3 coding DNA: TGCAGTGTAGACAGGGGGCGCGGGATCGGGGAGCTGTTTTTT. It specifies CSVDRGRGIGELFF.

The V gene is TRBV12-3 or TRBV12-4, the J gene TRBJ2-2, with 7 nucleotides matching TRBD2. V was clipped by 4 bases and J by 7 bases; unmatched bases: 9. This CDR3 has 15 residues. The CDR3 loop is CASSSLTSFSGELFF. CDR3 bases: TGTGCCAGCAGTTCACTGACTAGCTTCAGCGGGGAGCTGTTTTTT.

This clonotype has more than one count but fewer than ten. The chain uses TRBV6-7 and TRBJ2-7; 8 positions agree with TRBD2. TRBV6-7 is given ORF status, its function remaining uncertain. This CDR3 contains 14 residues. The V gene end was trimmed by 3 bases and the J gene end by 2 bases; junction bases not matched to a gene: 3. The DNA for the CDR3 is TGTGCCAGCAGTTATTGGACTAGCCCCTACGAGCAGTACTTC. As protein: CASSYWTSPYEQYF.

This clonotype was picked up a small number of times. The chain is built from TRBV5-4 and TRBJ2-7, with D possibly being TRBD1 (6 bases). The CDR3 covers 15 residues. Germline V gene data show CDR1 as SGHNT and CDR2 as YYREEE (reference sequence). V lost 1 base and J 3 bases, leaving 14 bases between the germline ends. The CDR3 nucleotides are TGTGCCAGCAGCTTGCGGACAGCGAATCTCTACGAGCAGTACTTC. Its protein is CASSLRTANLYEQYF.

This clonotype was seen a handful of times. This chain uses TRBV19 with TRBJ1-5; possible D gene TRBD1, 5 bases. CDR3 length: 15 amino acids. Trimming left V 5 bases short and J 0 bases short, with 11 bases between. Germline lookup yields CDR1 LNHDA and CDR2 SQIVND (reference sequence). CDR3 amino acids: CASSLGGGSNQPQHF. The DNA of the CDR3 is TGTGCCAGTAGTCTGGGGGGGGGTAGCAATCAGCCCCAGCATTTT. The whole variable domain, remainder taken from reference TRBV19 and TRBJ1-5, is DGGITQSPKYLFRKEGQNVTLSCEQNLNHDAMYWYRQDPGQGLRLIYYSQIVNDFQKGDIAEGYSVSREKKESFPLTVTSAQKNPTAFYLCASSLGGGSNQPQHFGDGTRLSIL.